This T cell receptor beta chain was identified during a study of PD-1 blockade in classical Hodgkin lymphoma. Sequencing was performed with immunoSEQ multiplex PCR; in TCRdb, only in-frame clones are kept and a portion is missing. The profile shows about 97,000 clones, 75% to 90% of them singletons. There are 15 residues in the CDR3. The germline V gene encodes CDR1 LNHDA and CDR2 SQIVND (reference sequence). Each patient experienced a relapse that followed autologous stem cell transplantation, and brentuximab vedotin exposure varied. The receptor was derived from a human donor with classical Hodgkin lymphoma. This specimen consisted of peripheral blood mononuclear cells (PBMCs), obtained before the second cycle of nivolumab. The J gene is TRBJ2-5, the V gene TRBV19, with 10 bases identical to TRBD1. The last part of the DNA fits TRBJ2-7 better; the J call may be wrong. CDR3 DNA sequence: TGTGCCAGTAGTATTTCGGGACAGGGGACCTACGAGCAGTACTTC. This encodes CASSISGQGTYEQYF.